This T cell receptor beta chain appears in the sequencing data of a study of blood T cell repertoires in COVID-19. Study as a whole: The origin of the acute and convalescent COVID-19 samples was the United States, Italy and Spain.

All enrollees were about 18 to 89 years old and from some 24 US areas. Some clones are missing from TCRdb's copy, which holds only in-frame ones; the method was immunoSEQ multiplex PCR. The sample lists 200,000 to 300,000 clones, roughly 85% occurring once. Input material: PBMCs or T cells enriched from blood (not recorded which). The clonotype comes from a woman aged 50 to 60 with acute COVID-19.

The CDR3 reads CASSLAGQGVEQYF. In nucleotides, the CDR3 is TGTGCCAGCAGCTTAGCGGGACAGGGGGTCGAGCAGTACTTC. The chain employs TRBV7-9 and TRBJ2-7; TRBD1 matches at 11 bases. The CDR3 extends over 14 amino acids. V was clipped by 0 bases and J by 6 bases; unmatched bases: 1. The germline V gene encodes CDR1 SEHNR and CDR2 FQNEAQ (reference sequence).